This entry is about one T cell receptor (beta chain). The antigen is not known. The source of the sample is a study of cytomegalovirus exposure and HLA in healthy donors. The J segment lost 0 bases and the V segment lost 3 bases, leaving 19 bases of the junction unmatched. Germline V gives CDR1 LGHNA, CDR2 YNFKEQ. This CDR3 has 23 amino acids. The PCR made use of 60 Vbeta and 13 Jbeta primers. Repertoires were generated with immunoSEQ multiplex PCR, while TCRdb's copy carries only in-frame clones and drops some. The table lists some 130,000 clones, approximately 60% of them singletons. Study outcomes and limitations: As was reported, the HLA-A and HLA-B alleles of most subjects were accurately predicted from TCR beta sequences. A few V segments could not be told apart, such as TRBV6-2 and TRBV6-3, and were left out. Near-uniform donor sequencing depth was presumed by presence/absence analyses.

Sequencing used PBMCs. The TCR comes from a woman aged 40 to 50 in good health and CMV-seronegative. The rearrangement uses TRBV4-2 and TRBJ2-2, with 13 bases identical to TRBD2. The CDR3 spells CASSQDHGLAGAFPDSNTGELFF. For the CDR3, the DNA is TGTGCCAGCAGCCAGGATCATGGACTAGCGGGGGCCTTCCCCGACTCGAACACCGGGGAGCTGTTTTTT.